A single sample is the source of the 7 T cell receptor beta chains below, sequenced in a study of monozygotic twins with inflammatory bowel disease. TCRdb reprocessed the 5' RACE reads and stores each CDR3 protein as one record, lacking DNA. The sample has around 400,000 distinct CDR3 sequences. Sequenced material: blood. The origin of the receptors is a human donor with ulcerative colitis or Crohn's disease, or a healthy co-twin of an affected twin (not recorded which).

The chain carries TRBV4-2 and TRBJ2-7; TCRdb names TRBD1, which stays unverified in the absence of DNA. The CDR3 length is 14 residues. Per germline, CDR1 LGHNA and CDR2 YNFKEQ. The CDR3 spells CASSQGPTGDEQYF.

This chain uses TRBV30 with TRBJ1-4; TCRdb gives TRBD1 as the D gene, but with no DNA this cannot be confirmed. The germline V gene encodes CDR1 GTSNPN and CDR2 SVGIG (reference sequence). CDR3 length: 15 residues. This CDR3 is CAWSVAQGRGEKLFF.

This chain uses TRBV9 with TRBJ2-7; no DNA is available, so the TRBD1 call from TCRdb remains unchecked. The CDR3 extends over 17 amino acids. The germline CDR1 and CDR2 sequences are SGDLS and YYNGEE. The CDR3 here is CASSVGVGTGLTYEQYF. Complete variable domain (other parts from reference TRBV9 and TRBJ2-7): DSGVTQTPKHLITATGQRVTLRCSPRSGDLSVYWYQQSLDQGLQFLIQYYNGEERAKGNILERFSAQQFPDLHSELNLSSLELGDSALYFCASSVGVGTGLTYEQYFGPGTRLTVT.

The chain couples TRBV4-2 to TRBJ2-5. The CDR3 is 16 residues long. CDR1 and CDR2 from the germline V gene are LGHNA and YNFKEQ. The CDR3 region is CASSQDEAYGGETQYF.

The rearrangement links TRBV7-2 to TRBJ2-2; TCRdb's D gene call, TRBD1, goes unchecked for lack of DNA. The CDR3 is made up of 15 amino acids. Germline CDR1 is SGHTA and CDR2 is FQGNSA. The CDR3 protein is CASSLKGGPTGELFF.

The J gene is TRBJ1-1, the V gene TRBV5-1; checking the TCRdb D call of TRBD1 is not possible without DNA. CDR1 is SGHRS, CDR2 YFSETQ, per germline. The CDR3 covers 16 residues. The CDR3 reads CASSQAGTGADTEAFF.

The chain links TRBV20-1 to TRBJ2-1; with no DNA, the TCRdb D assignment of TRBD2 cannot be verified. Germline V gives CDR1 DFQATT, CDR2 SNEGSKA (reference sequence). This CDR3 contains 15 residues. Here the CDR3 reads CSADGTSGGYNEQFF.